The 27 T cell receptor beta chains given below trace back to one sample, sequenced in a study of blood T cells in healthy people across ages. It was with a sample-barcoded 5' primer and a J-beta primer mix that a second PCR of roughly 6 to 12 cycles was run. Each CDR3 protein is one row after TCRdb ran MiXCR on the 5' RACE reads. The sample consists of fewer than 1.5 million distinct CDR3 sequences, about 43% of them appearing once. The material sequenced was blood. Receptors were obtained from a woman between 18 and 30 years old in good health.

The chain carries TRBV7-9 and TRBJ1-4; no clear D. Looked up from germline, CDR1 is SEHNR and CDR2 is FQNEAQ (reference sequence). The length of the CDR3 is 14 residues. V lost 5 bases, J lost 6 bases, and 13 bases lay in between. The CDR3 region has the DNA TGTGCCAGCAGCCCTTTTGGACCAGATGAAAAACTGTTTTTT. It specifies CASSPFGPDEKLFF.

The chain employs TRBV7-9 and TRBJ1-2; no firm D call. The CDR3 runs to 15 residues. Trimming took off 5 bases at V and 5 bases at J, with 18 bases between the two ends. CDR1 is SEHNR and CDR2 is FQNEAQ in the germline V gene (reference sequence). The CDR3 bases are TGTGCCAGCAGCCCTTCCGGCGGGGATTTATATGGCTACACCTTC. Its protein is CASSPSGGDLYGYTF.

This clonotype showed up just once. CDR3 sequence: CASTAGGPSYNEQYF. In nucleotides, the CDR3 is TGTGCCAGCACGGCGGGAGGACCCTCCTACAATGAGCAGTACTTC. This sequence joins TRBV27 and TRBJ2-1; TRBD2 matches at 8 bases. TRBJ2-7 explains the end of the DNA better; the J call may be wrong. Germline loops: CDR1 MNHEY, CDR2 SMNVEV (reference sequence). This CDR3 region has 15 residues.

The chain recombines TRBV3-1 with TRBJ2-1, with 7 positions matching TRBD1. Looked up from germline, CDR1 is LGHDT and CDR2 is YNNKEL (reference sequence). The CDR3 runs to 14 residues. Trimming removed 4 bases from V and 8 bases from J; junction bases left unmatched: 8. As DNA, the CDR3 is TGTGCCAGCAGCCTCCAGGGGGTTATCGATGAGCAGTTCTTC. Encoded protein: CASSLQGVIDEQFF.

This clonotype was detected a few times. The rearrangement links TRBV2 to TRBJ2-2; D is possibly TRBD1 (5 bases). CDR1 is SNHLY, CDR2 FYNNEI, per germline. With 6 bases removed from V and 2 bases from J, the gap between germline ends came to 13 bases. The CDR3 has 15 residues. The DNA of the CDR3 is TGTGCCAGCAGGGGAACAGGATATAACACCGGGGAGCTGTTTTTT. Encoded protein: CASRGTGYNTGELFF.

This clonotype was counted only a few times. This chain connects TRBV28 to TRBJ2-3; TRBD2 matches 10 bases. Germline V lookup: CDR1 MDHEN, CDR2 SYDVKM. J gave up 1 base and V 10 bases, and 5 bases lay outside the gene matches. This CDR3 comprises 14 residues. Here the CDR3 DNA reads TGTGCCACCGAACTAGCGGGGCGCACAGATACGCAGTATTTT. It translates to CATELAGRTDTQYF.

For this clonotype: At one end the junction does not follow the germline gene, possibly because of a read error. V and J are TRBV20-1 and TRBJ2-3, with D possibly matching TRBD2 (5 bases). This CDR3 spans 12 amino acids. Per germline, CDR1 DFQATT and CDR2 SNEGSKA (reference sequence). The CDR3 protein is CSTRDERNTQYF. CDR3 DNA sequence: TGCAGTACTAGAGATGAGAGGAATACGCAGTATTTT.

This chain links TRBV12-3 or TRBV12-4 with TRBJ2-3; 9 bases are a match to TRBD2. V was pared by 7 bases and J by 4 bases, with 9 bases of the junction left unmatched. The CDR3 totals 15 residues. CDR3 sequence: CASTLAGGSADTQYF. CDR3 nucleotide sequence: TGTGCCAGCACTTTGGCGGGGGGGAGCGCAGATACGCAGTATTTT.

The table lists this clonotype with a few counts. This chain connects TRBV29-1 to TRBJ1-1, with D uncertain. The CDR3 runs 13 residues. The V end lost 1 base, the J end lost 4 bases, and 10 bases lay between the germline ends. Germline V CDR1 and CDR2: SQVTM, ANQGSEA. CDR3 sequence reads: CSVEVGELTEAFF. The CDR3 bases are TGCAGCGTTGAAGTCGGGGAACTCACTGAAGCTTTCTTT.

This clonotype was found a few times. The chain employs TRBV5-1 and TRBJ2-5, with 12 bases identical to TRBD2. The junction had 7 bases not matched to a gene; V was cut back by 0 bases and J by 4 bases. The CDR3 is made up of 17 amino acids. The V gene's germline CDR1 is SGHRS and CDR2 YFSETQ. The CDR3 coding sequence is TGCGCCAGCAGCTTGGGGCATTCACTAGCGGGAGGAGAGACCCAGTACTTC. This translates into CASSLGHSLAGGETQYF.

This clonotype has just a few counts. The chain combines TRBV12-3 or TRBV12-4 with TRBJ1-2; the D gene is possibly TRBD1 (5 bases). With 1 base removed from V and 0 bases from J, the gap between germline ends came to 12 bases. This CDR3 region has 16 residues. CDR3 sequence: CASSLGPGLSNYGYTF. CDR3 in DNA: TGTGCCAGCAGTTTAGGACCGGGACTATCTAACTATGGCTACACCTTC.

J is TRBJ2-7 and V is TRBV4-1, with D perhaps TRBD1 (5 bases). Germline CDR1 MGHRA, CDR2 YSYEKL. The ends were cut back, 3 bases at V and 0 bases at J, with 12 bases in the middle. The CDR3 length is 15 residues. The CDR3 DNA sequence: TGCGCCAGCAGCCACAGGGTAGGATCCTCCTACGAGCAGTACTTC. It encodes CASSHRVGSSYEQYF.

This clonotype showed up just once. The chain has TRBV29-1 and TRBJ2-2; D assignment may be TRBD1 or TRBD2 (6 bases each). This CDR3 has 16 amino acids. Germline loops: CDR1 SQVTM, CDR2 ANQGSEA. V was pared by 5 bases and J by 4 bases, with 20 bases between. The CDR3 reads CSVNGAGARGTGELFF. The CDR3 bases are TGCAGCGTTAACGGGGCAGGGGCGCGGGGCACCGGGGAGCTGTTTTTT.

This clonotype came up a few times. The genes are TRBV20-1 and TRBJ2-5; D unclear. Trimming pared 2 bases from V and 0 bases from J, leaving 10 bases between. Per germline, CDR1 DFQATT and CDR2 SNEGSKA (reference sequence). The CDR3 consists of 14 residues. The CDR3 DNA reads TGCAGTGCTAGACTCCAGCTAAACCAAGAGACCCAGTACTTC. It yields the protein CSARLQLNQETQYF.

This clonotype was detected a few times. The gene calls are TRBV20-1 and TRBJ2-7; a possible D gene is TRBD2 (6 bases). V lost 3 bases to trimming and J lost 7 bases, with 25 bases between them. Germline assignment: CDR1 DFQATT and CDR2 SNEGSKA (reference sequence). The CDR3 totals 16 residues. CDR3 amino acids: CSASGRVGGLYNEQYF. As DNA, the CDR3 is TGCAGTGCTAGTGGAAGGGTGGGAGGACTCTACAATGAGCAGTACTTC.

The chain couples TRBV10-3 to TRBJ1-5, with TRBD1 matching over 7 bases. V lost 2 bases and J lost 6; bases outside the gene matches: 4. Germline values: CDR1 ENHRY, CDR2 SYGVKD. This CDR3 region has 14 residues. In DNA, the CDR3 is TGTGCCATCAGTGAGGCTAGGGGGCTTCAGCCCCAGCATTTT. Its translation: CAISEARGLQPQHF.

This clonotype was counted ten times or more. The genes are TRBV5-1 and TRBJ1-1; TRBD1 matches at 9 bases. The CDR3 sequence is 14 residues long. Germline-derived CDR1 and CDR2 are SGHRS and YFSETQ. Germline trimming cut 5 bases from V and 1 base from J; bases unmatched to any gene: 3. CDR3 region: CASSRQGENTEAFF. CDR3 in DNA: TGCGCCAGCAGTCGACAGGGGGAGAACACTGAAGCTTTCTTT.

The chain recombines TRBV6-2 or TRBV6-3 with TRBJ1-6; 9 bases line up with TRBD1. Germline CDR1 is MNHEY and CDR2 is SVGEGT. V dropped 5 bases and J dropped 11; count of bases not matched to a gene: 7. The length of the CDR3 is 14 residues. The chain's CDR3 is CASSEQGAMTPLHF. Here the CDR3 DNA reads TGTGCCAGCAGTGAACAGGGGGCTATGACACCCCTCCACTTT.

This clonotype was observed a few times. The V gene is TRBV29-1, the J gene TRBJ2-1, with 7 bases matching TRBD2. Germline V CDR1 and CDR2: SQVTM, ANQGSEA. The CDR3 covers 13 residues. Unmatched junction bases numbered 6, after V lost 5 bases and J lost 5 bases. CDR3 amino acids: CSVKRGENNEQFF. DNA for the CDR3: TGCAGCGTTAAACGGGGGGAAAACAATGAGCAGTTCTTC.

Note on this clonotype: A read error may account for a junction end that differs from germline. The chain is built from TRBV15 and TRBJ2-1; possible D gene TRBD1, 6 bases. The germline V gene encodes CDR1 LNHNV and CDR2 YYDKDF (reference sequence). The CDR3 is 12 amino acids. CDR3 in DNA: TGTACCACCAGCCCGACAGGTAATGAGCAGTTCTTC. This encodes CTTSPTGNEQFF. The full variable domain, completed using reference TRBV15 and TRBJ2-1, is DAMVIQNPRYQVTQFGKPVTLSCSQTLNHNVMYWYQQKSSQAPKLLFHYYDKDFNNEADTPDNFQSRRPNTSFCFLDIRSPGLGDTAMYLCTTSPTGNEQFFGPGTRLTVL.

This chain uses TRBV12-3 or TRBV12-4 with TRBJ2-1, with TRBD2 identical over 10 bases. This CDR3 has 17 amino acids. V lost 5 bases to trimming and J lost 0 bases; unmatched junction nucleotides: 7. The CDR3 region is CASSSGGAGSSYNEQFF. The CDR3 region has the DNA TGTGCCAGCAGTAGCGGGGGGGCCGGGAGCTCCTACAATGAGCAGTTCTTC.

This chain uses TRBV4-1 with TRBJ2-7, with 8 bases lining up with TRBD1. This CDR3 comprises 14 residues. V was clipped by 4 bases and J by 3 bases; unmatched bases: 5. In germline, CDR1 is MGHRA, CDR2 YSYEKL. The CDR3 nucleotides read TGCGCCAGCAGCCGGGAGGACAGGGTCTACGAGCAGTACTTC. This translates into CASSREDRVYEQYF.

The CDR3 is CASTPGGMETQYF. Written as DNA, the CDR3 is TGTGCCAGCACCCCGGGGGGGATGGAGACCCAGTACTTC. The chain links TRBV7-8 to TRBJ2-5; 8 bases are a match to TRBD2. The CDR3 has 13 amino acids. J gave up 5 bases and V 7 bases, and 6 bases lay outside the gene matches. Germline V lookup: CDR1 SGHVS, CDR2 FQNEAQ.

This clonotype has more than one count but fewer than ten. The V gene is TRBV4-1, the J gene TRBJ2-1; 9 bases line up with TRBD2. CDR3 length equals 17 residues. The trim removed 2 bases at V and 1 base at J, leaving 6 bases unmatched. Germline CDR1 and CDR2: MGHRA and YSYEKL. The CDR3 coding sequence is TGCGCCAGCAGCCAACGGCTAGCGGGGACATCCTACAATGAGCAGTTCTTC. It specifies CASSQRLAGTSYNEQFF.

At least ten counts were recorded for this clonotype. The V gene is TRBV6-6, the J gene TRBJ1-5; 10 positions match TRBD1. The CDR3 runs 15 residues. The germline gives CDR1 MNHNY, CDR2 SVGAGI (reference sequence). Trimming at V came to 8 bases and at J to 7 bases, leaving 11 bases not matched to a gene. The CDR3 sequence is CASAGRTGGRQPQHF. The CDR3 region has the DNA TGTGCCAGCGCTGGGAGGACAGGGGGTAGGCAGCCCCAGCATTTT.

This clonotype occurred a few times. The chain uses TRBV11-2 and TRBJ2-3; 9 nucleotides align to TRBD2. With 1 base clipped from V and 2 bases from J, the junction kept 7 bases outside the gene matches. This CDR3 comprises 17 residues. Germline V gives CDR1 SGHAT, CDR2 FQNNGV. CDR3 coding DNA: TGTGCCAGCAGCTTAGTTCCTAGCGGGGCCCTCACAGATACGCAGTATTTT. Translation: CASSLVPSGALTDTQYF.

Notes on this clonotype: One end of the junction is discordant with germline, which a read error may explain. V and J are TRBV10-3 and TRBJ2-1; 7 bases match TRBD1. CDR1 is ENHRY, CDR2 SYGVKD, per germline. The CDR3 length is 15 residues. CDR3 sequence reads: CAVSTTGRGDNEQFF. The CDR3 DNA reads TGTGCCGTCAGTACGACAGGGCGAGGGGACAATGAGCAGTTCTTC.